This record concerns one T cell receptor (beta chain) sequence. The antigen remains undetermined. The germline V gene has CDR1 SGDLS and CDR2 YYNGEE. V was pared by 4 bases and J by 1 base, with 8 bases between. This CDR3 contains 13 residues. These data belong to a study of T cell repertoires in cytomegalovirus infection. Study overall: Public signatures in TCR beta pointed to CMV infection and matching HLA type. The study, taken as a whole, reports: Public TCR beta family frequency separated CMV-and-HLA carriers, including in an independent cohort. HLA-C-restricted TCR beta clonotypes specific for CMV led the ex vivo response.

TCRdb reanalysed the reads using MiXCR and keeps one entry per CDR3 protein. The sample lists about 920,000 distinct CDR3 sequences; approximately 30% were seen once. This TCR came from a human donor in good health (CMV status not recorded). Some clones in this sample may be carry-over from other donors' samples. The V gene is TRBV9, the J gene TRBJ1-1, with no clear D. Sequenced material: cultured CD8+ T cells from PBMCs, taken from culture after CMV antigen stimulation. The CDR3 is CASSSQSNTEAFF. The CDR3 coding sequence is TGTGCCAGCAGCTCCCAATCGAACACTGAAGCTTTCTTT.